This entry lists 14 T cell receptor beta chains sequenced from one sample in a study of cytomegalovirus exposure and HLA in healthy donors. The PCR had 60 Vbeta and 13 Jbeta primers. Generated by immunoSEQ multiplex PCR, the TCRdb table keeps only in-frame clones and is missing some. In the table there are 120,000 or so clones, approximately 10% of which are singletons. The source material was PBMCs. The origin of the receptors is a woman aged 18-29 years in good health and CMV-seropositive.

The rearrangement uses TRBV25-1 and TRBJ2-1; 13 bases agree with TRBD2. Germline assignment: CDR1 MGHDK and CDR2 SYGVNS. V lost 5 bases and J lost 8; bases outside the gene matches: 9. The CDR3 sequence is 16 residues long. The CDR3 protein is CASSPGLAGPPYEQFF. The CDR3 nucleotides read TGTGCCAGCAGTCCGGGACTAGCGGGGCCTCCATATGAGCAGTTCTTC.

The sample holds a few counts of this clone. The chain is built from TRBV7-9 and TRBJ1-5, with a tentative D call TRBD1 (6 bases). The germline gives CDR1 SEHNR, CDR2 FQNEAQ (reference sequence). There are 15 residues in the CDR3. V was pared by 2 bases and J by 2 bases, with 10 bases between. This CDR3 reads CASSLQGQGNQPQHF. The CDR3 nucleotides are TGTGCCAGCAGCTTACAGGGGCAAGGCAATCAGCCCCAGCATTTT.

The chain uses TRBV7-6 and TRBJ2-1, with 8 bases lining up with TRBD1. Germline CDR1 SGHVS, CDR2 FNYEAQ. V gave up 5 bases and J gave up 2 bases; unmatched junction bases: 5. This CDR3 comprises 15 residues. The CDR3 is CASSPGTGPYNEQFF. CDR3 in DNA: TGTGCCAGCAGCCCGGGGACAGGACCCTACAATGAGCAGTTCTTC. Looking up the rest from reference TRBV7-6 and TRBJ2-1 gives the full variable domain: GAGVSQSPRYKVTKRGQDVALRCDPISGHVSLYWYRQALGQGPEFLTYFNYEAQQDKSGLPNDRFSAERPEGSISTLTIQRTEQRDSAMYRCASSPGTGPYNEQFFGPGTRLTVL.

This clone was picked up a small number of times. V is TRBV29-1 and J is TRBJ2-1; the match to TRBD1 covers 10 bases. The CDR3 contains 14 residues. V gave up 5 bases and J gave up 5 bases; unmatched junction bases: 6. In germline, CDR1 is SQVTM, CDR2 ANQGSEA. The CDR3 DNA is TGCAGCGTTCCGGACAGGGGGGACCACAATGAGCAGTTCTTC. Translating it yields CSVPDRGDHNEQFF.

The chain joins TRBV28 to TRBJ1-2; D gene unclear. The ends were cut back, 6 bases at V and 1 base at J, with 9 bases in the middle. Germline loops: CDR1 MDHEN, CDR2 SYDVKM. The CDR3 is made up of 13 amino acids. The DNA of the CDR3 is TGTGCCAGCAGCCCGGGGATTAACTATGGCTACACCTTC. Its translation is CASSPGINYGYTF.

The CDR3 is CASSLVAGVLYNEQFF. The DNA for the CDR3 is TGTGCCAGCAGCCTCGTAGCGGGAGTACTCTACAATGAGCAGTTCTTC. This chain links TRBV27 with TRBJ2-1; TRBD2 aligns across 9 bases. J lost 3 bases, V lost 6 bases, and 9 bases had no gene match. The germline CDR1 and CDR2 sequences are MNHEY and SMNVEV (reference sequence). There are 16 residues in the CDR3.

This clone was seen a few times. The rearrangement uses TRBV25-1 and TRBJ2-1; 8 bases are shared with TRBD2. This CDR3 comprises 16 residues. The germline V gene encodes CDR1 MGHDK and CDR2 SYGVNS. The V segment lost 5 bases and the J segment 6 bases; nucleotides outside the gene matches: 12. As DNA, the CDR3 is TGTGCCAGCAGTTACTCAGCAGCGGGAGTACTCAATGAGCAGTTCTTC. Amino acid sequence: CASSYSAAGVLNEQFF.

The V and J genes are TRBV6-5 and TRBJ2-5; D call uncertain. The CDR3 loop spans 13 amino acids. The V end was cut by 8 bases, the J end by 1 base, with 11 bases between. Germline V gene lookup returns CDR1 MNHEY and CDR2 SVGAGI. The CDR3 DNA reads TGTGCCAGCGGTCACTCCCGCCAAGAGACCCAGTACTTC. As protein: CASGHSRQETQYF.

J is TRBJ1-2 and V is TRBV9, with D possibly being TRBD1 (6 bases). The CDR3 contains 14 residues. Trimming removed 5 bases from V and 3 bases from J, with 14 bases in between. Germline values: CDR1 SGDLS, CDR2 YYNGEE. CDR3 coding DNA: TGTGCCAGCAGTGCATCCTACAGGGACTATGGCTACACCTTC. It codes for CASSASYRDYGYTF.

This clone has more than one count but fewer than ten. The chain is built from TRBV4-2 and TRBJ2-1; TRBD1 is a possible D gene (6 bases). The CDR3 length is 14 residues. Germline CDR1 and CDR2: LGHNA and YNFKEQ. Trimming pared 1 base from V and 9 bases from J, leaving 13 bases between. For the CDR3, the DNA is TGTGCCAGCAGCCAAGCGGTGTTACAGGGTGAGCAGTTCTTC. This sequence encodes CASSQAVLQGEQFF.

V gene TRBV9 combines with J gene TRBJ2-2; TRBD2 is a possible D gene (6 bases). With 2 bases removed from V and 4 bases from J, the gap between germline ends came to 9 bases. Germline V CDR1 and CDR2: SGDLS, YYNGEE. The CDR3 is 14 residues long. The CDR3 region is CASSVGGATGELFF. The CDR3 DNA is TGTGCCAGCAGCGTTGGAGGGGCCACCGGGGAGCTGTTTTTT.

The V gene is TRBV5-1, the J gene TRBJ2-7; tentatively, D is TRBD1 (7 bases). The CDR3 has 16 residues. Deletions cut 4 bases from V and 3 bases from J, with 20 bases between. Germline assignment: CDR1 SGHRS and CDR2 YFSETQ. The CDR3 reads CASSPGATGPIYEQYF. The CDR3 region has the DNA TGCGCCAGCAGCCCGGGGGCGACAGGGCCCATCTACGAGCAGTACTTC.

This clone was observed a few times. The chain links TRBV18 to TRBJ2-5, with no clear D. The CDR3 covers 13 residues. The V and J ends lost 2 bases and 6 bases respectively, with 10 bases between them. CDR1 is KGHSH, CDR2 LQKENI, per germline. The CDR3 coding sequence is TGTGCCAGCTCACCAACTGCTCCAAAGACCCAGTACTTC. Its protein product is CASSPTAPKTQYF.

CDR3 sequence: CASSYIIAGDGSYEQYF. CDR3 bases: TGTGCCAGCAGCTACATCATAGCGGGAGACGGGTCCTACGAGCAGTACTTC. V gene TRBV28 combines with J gene TRBJ2-7, with TRBD2 matching 9 bases. Germline assignment: CDR1 MDHEN and CDR2 SYDVKM. CDR3 length: 17 amino acids. V trimming: 6 bases; J trimming: 1 base; junction bases outside the gene matches: 13.